The 14 T cell receptor beta chains in this list originate from one sample, sequenced in a study of blood T cell repertoires in COVID-19. Generated by immunoSEQ multiplex PCR, the TCRdb table keeps only in-frame clones and is missing some. The sample carries under 250,000 clones, roughly 83% recorded once. Source material: peripheral blood. The receptors here all came from a man older than 75 with acute or convalescent COVID-19.

The gene calls are TRBV4-1 and TRBJ2-3; possible D gene TRBD1, 5 bases. Deletions cut 1 base from V and 2 bases from J, with 13 bases between. There are 16 residues in the CDR3. Germline CDR1 MGHRA, CDR2 YSYEKL. In DNA form, the CDR3 reads TGCGCCAGCAGCCAAGCTCAGCAGGGCCACACAGATACGCAGTATTTT. It specifies CASSQAQQGHTDTQYF.

Comment on this clone: The junction and the germline gene differ at one end; a read error may be behind it. The J gene is TRBJ1-3, the V gene TRBV18, with unresolved D. Germline-derived CDR1 and CDR2 are KGHSH and LQKENI. The CDR3 has 15 residues. CDR3: CASSPPRFSGNTIYF. The CDR3 DNA is TGTGCCAGCTCCCCACCCCGTTTCTCTGGAAACACCATATATTTT.

This chain links TRBV5-1 with TRBJ2-3; 11 bases fit TRBD2. The CDR3 covers 18 residues. Trimming cost V 3 bases and J 0 bases; bases outside gene matches: 9. Germline values: CDR1 SGHRS, CDR2 YFSETQ. In DNA form, the CDR3 reads TGCGCCAGCAGCTATACTAGCGGGAGTTTTTCTAGCACAGATACGCAGTATTTT. It codes for CASSYTSGSFSSTDTQYF.

The chain carries TRBV19 and TRBJ1-4, with a tentative D call TRBD1 (6 bases). V gave up 3 bases and J gave up 6 bases, with 17 bases separating them. The CDR3 covers 16 residues. Germline-derived CDR1 and CDR2 are LNHDA and SQIVND (reference sequence). The CDR3: CASSMRTQGKYEKLFF. The CDR3 DNA is TGTGCCAGTAGTATGCGGACACAGGGCAAGTATGAAAAACTGTTTTTT.

The gene calls are TRBV13 and TRBJ2-5; D perhaps matches TRBD1 (6 bases). Germline-derived CDR1 and CDR2 are PRHDT and FYEKMQ (reference sequence). V was shortened by 3 bases and J by 2 bases, with 7 bases between the two germline ends. The CDR3 is 13 amino acids. The CDR3 reads CASSFDRQETQYF. The DNA of the CDR3 is TGTGCCAGCAGCTTTGACAGGCAAGAGACCCAGTACTTC.

This chain connects TRBV25-1 to TRBJ2-7; TRBD1 aligns across 8 bases. V trimming: 1 base; J trimming: 3 bases; junction bases outside the gene matches: 8. The CDR3 totals 16 residues. Germline-derived CDR1 and CDR2 are MGHDK and SYGVNS. The CDR3 region has the DNA TGTGCCAGCAGTGAATCGGCCCGACAGGGGCGCTACGAGCAGTACTTC. Its translation: CASSESARQGRYEQYF.

This clone was found a few times. The chain recombines TRBV3-1 (or the pseudogene TRBV3-2) with TRBJ2-3, with 11 bases fitting TRBD1. J gave up 6 bases and V 4 bases, and 6 bases lay outside the gene matches. CDR1 and CDR2 (germline): LGHDT, YNNKEL (reference sequence). This CDR3 spans 15 amino acids. The CDR3: CASSPGQGAGDTQYF. The CDR3, as DNA: TGTGCCAGCAGCCCTGGACAGGGGGCCGGGGATACGCAGTATTTT.

This clone was seen a single time. The J gene is TRBJ2-7, the V gene TRBV5-6, with D possibly TRBD2 on 6 matching bases. Trimming cost V 3 bases and J 2 bases, with 21 bases left between them. This CDR3 region has 17 residues. Germline assignment: CDR1 SGHDT and CDR2 YYEEEE. The CDR3 loop reads CASSYRSYGGNTYEQYF. CDR3 in DNA: TGTGCCAGCAGCTATAGGAGCTATGGCGGGAACACCTACGAGCAGTACTTC. Complete variable domain (other parts from reference TRBV5-6 and TRBJ2-7): DAGVTQSPTHLIKTRGQQVTLRCSPKSGHDTVSWYQQALGQGPQFIFQYYEEEERQRGNFPDRFSGHQFPNYSSELNVNALLLGDSALYLCASSYRSYGGNTYEQYFGPGTRLTVT.

The rearrangement uses TRBV5-6 and TRBJ1-2; the D is unclear. Germline V gene lookup returns CDR1 SGHDT and CDR2 YYEEEE. Deletions cut 4 bases from V and 11 bases from J, with 12 bases between. CDR3 length: 11 amino acids. The CDR3 spells CASSVRETYTF. CDR3 sequence (DNA): TGTGCCAGCAGCGTACGAGAGACTTACACCTTC. Complete variable domain (other parts from reference TRBV5-6 and TRBJ1-2): DAGVTQSPTHLIKTRGQQVTLRCSPKSGHDTVSWYQQALGQGPQFIFQYYEEEERQRGNFPDRFSGHQFPNYSSELNVNALLLGDSALYLCASSVRETYTFGSGTRLTVV.

The chain couples TRBV25-1 to TRBJ2-3; 7 bases fit TRBD2. Germline lookup yields CDR1 MGHDK and CDR2 SYGVNS. J gave up 3 bases and V 3 bases, and 9 bases lay outside the gene matches. The CDR3 length is 16 residues. CDR3 residues: CASSDRTAGPTDTQYF. Here the CDR3 DNA reads TGTGCCAGCAGTGATCGCACAGCGGGACCTACAGATACGCAGTATTTT.

The gene calls are TRBV24-1 and TRBJ1-5, with TRBD1 as a possible D gene (6 bases). The CDR3 is 13 residues long. The V gene's germline CDR1 is KGHDR and CDR2 SFDVKD. V lost 4 bases and J lost 9, with 12 bases in between. This CDR3 is CATSDHLQGPQHF. CDR3 DNA sequence: TGTGCCACCAGTGACCACCTACAGGGGCCCCAGCATTTT.

The gene calls are TRBV30 and TRBJ1-3; a weak D match, TRBD1 (6 bases). This CDR3 is built from 15 residues. Trimming removed 4 bases at V and 0 bases at J, with 13 bases between. Germline-derived CDR1 and CDR2 are GTSNPN and SVGIG (reference sequence). The CDR3 DNA follows: TGTGCCTGGATAGGACAGCCGGGCTCTGGAAACACCATATATTTT. Translation gives CAWIGQPGSGNTIYF. The whole variable domain, remainder taken from reference TRBV30 and TRBJ1-3, is SQTIHQWPATLVQPVGSPLSLECTVEGTSNPNLYWYRQAAGRGLQLLFYSVGIGQISSEVPQNLSASRPQDRQFILSSKKLLLSDSGFYLCAWIGQPGSGNTIYFGEGSWLTVV.

This clone was observed a single time. The rearrangement joins TRBV21-1 to TRBJ1-5. TRBV21-1 is reported as a pseudogene. The CDR3 is made up of 16 amino acids. CDR3 nucleotides: TGTGCCAGCAGCAGAGCATGGAGCGATAGCAATCAGCCCCAGCATTTT. Protein sequence: CASSRAWSDSNQPQHF.

The chain recombines TRBV7-7 with TRBJ2-7; 7 positions match TRBD1. Germline CDR1 is SSHAT and CDR2 is FNYEAQ (reference sequence). Trimming took 6 bases from V and 0 from J; bases not matched to a gene: 8. The CDR3 sequence is 15 residues long. Here the CDR3 DNA reads TGTGCCAGCAGAAGAGAGGGACAGAGCTCCTACGAGCAGTACTTC. Translated: CASRREGQSSYEQYF.